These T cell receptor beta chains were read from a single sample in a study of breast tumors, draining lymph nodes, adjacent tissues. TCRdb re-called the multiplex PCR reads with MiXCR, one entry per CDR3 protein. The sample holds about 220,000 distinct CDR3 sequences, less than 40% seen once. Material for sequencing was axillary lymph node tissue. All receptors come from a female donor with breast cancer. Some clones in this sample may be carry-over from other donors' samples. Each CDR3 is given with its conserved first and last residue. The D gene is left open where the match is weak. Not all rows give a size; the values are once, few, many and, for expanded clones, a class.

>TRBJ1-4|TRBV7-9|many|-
TGTGCCAGCAGCTTCGCCGACCGGGCAACTAATGAAAAACTGTTTTTT
CASSFADRATNEKLFF
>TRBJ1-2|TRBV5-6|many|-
TGTGCCAGCAGCTTGGGGACAGCGGGGGACTATGGCTACACCTTC
CASSLGTAGDYGYTF
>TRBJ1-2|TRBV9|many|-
TGTGCCAGCAGCGTAGTAGATAACTATGGCTACACCTTC
CASSVVDNYGYTF
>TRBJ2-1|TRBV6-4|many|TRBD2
TGTGCCAGCAGCGATTGGAGACTAGCGGGGGGTCTTGAGCAGTTCTTC
CASSDWRLAGGLEQFF
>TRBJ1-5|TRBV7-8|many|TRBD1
TGTGCCAGCAGCGTGACAGGGGATCCCAATCAGCCCCAGCATTTT
CASSVTGDPNQPQHF
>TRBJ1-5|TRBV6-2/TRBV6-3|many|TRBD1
TGTGCCAGCAGTCACACCCGACAGGGCGGCGATCAGCCCCAGCATTTT
CASSHTRQGGDQPQHF
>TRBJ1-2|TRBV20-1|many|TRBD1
TGCAGTGCTGGGGACAGGGGGAATGGCTACACCTTC
CSAGDRGNGYTF
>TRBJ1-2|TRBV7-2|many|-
TGTGCCAGCAGCTTAGCAGGGGGGCCCCTTGGCTACACCTTC
CASSLAGGPLGYTF
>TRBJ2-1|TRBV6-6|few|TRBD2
TGTGCCAGCAGCCCCTCCTTGACTAGCGGGATTTTCAATGAGCAGTTCTTC
CASSPSLTSGIFNEQFF
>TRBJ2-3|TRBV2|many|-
TGTGCCAGCAGTGGGTCTAGCAGGGGCACAGATACGCAGTATTTT
CASSGSSRGTDTQYF
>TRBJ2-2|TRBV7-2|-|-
TGTGCCAGCAGCGCCAACGCCGGGGAGCTGTTCTTT
CASSANAGELFF
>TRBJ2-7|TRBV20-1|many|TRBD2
TGCAGTGCTAGGGCTAGCGGGAGACAAGTTAACGAGCAGTACTTC
CSARASGRQVNEQYF
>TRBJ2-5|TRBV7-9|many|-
TGTGCCAGCAGACCAAGGGGGGCCCAAGAGACCCAGTACTTC
CASRPRGAQETQYF
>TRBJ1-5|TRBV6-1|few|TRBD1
TGTGCCAGCGGACAGGGTTTTAATCAGCCCCAGCATTTT
CASGQGFNQPQHF
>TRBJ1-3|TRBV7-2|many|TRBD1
TGTGCCAGCAGCTTGGGACAGTCCTCTGGAAACACCATATATTTT
CASSLGQSSGNTIYF
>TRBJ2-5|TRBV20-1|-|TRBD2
TGCAGTGCTACGGAACTAGCGGGCAGCGCAGATACGCAGTACTTC
CSATELAGSADTQYF
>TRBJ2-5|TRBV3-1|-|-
TGTGCCAGCAGCCAATGGGGCCTGGGGGAGAAAGAGACCCAGTACTTC
CASSQWGLGEKETQYF
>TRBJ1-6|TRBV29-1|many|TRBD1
TGCAGCGTTCGGGGACAGGGGGAAAATTCACCCCTCCACTTT
CSVRGQGENSPLHF
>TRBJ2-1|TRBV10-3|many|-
TGTGCCATCAGTGACTTAGCCAATGAGCAGTTCTTC
CAISDLANEQFF
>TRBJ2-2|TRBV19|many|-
TGTGCCAGTAGTATTCTCTTACAGGGTGGCACCGGGGAGCTGTTTTTT
CASSILLQGGTGELFF
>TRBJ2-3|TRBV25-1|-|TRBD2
TGTGCTAGAGACCCCGGGACTAGCGGAAACACAGATACGCAGTATTTT
CARDPGTSGNTDTQYF
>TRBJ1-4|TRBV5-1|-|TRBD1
TGCGCCAGCAGCTACGGACAGGGGAATGACAAACTGTTTTTT
CASSYGQGNDKLFF
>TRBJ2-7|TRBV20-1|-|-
TGCAGTGCTAGAGATACCGGGAGCTCCTCCGAGCAGTACTTC
CSARDTGSSSEQYF
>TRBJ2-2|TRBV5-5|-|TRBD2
TGTGCCAGCAGCACCGGACTAGCGGGAGAAACCGGGGAGCTGTTTTTT
CASSTGLAGETGELFF
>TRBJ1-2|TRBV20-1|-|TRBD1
TGCAGTGCTGTTCCGCCATTACAGGGGTACGGCTACACCTTC
CSAVPPLQGYGYTF
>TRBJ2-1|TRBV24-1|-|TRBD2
TGTGCCACCAGTGCGGCGGGAGTAACGTTCTTC
CATSAAGVTFF
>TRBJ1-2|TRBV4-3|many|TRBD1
TGCGCCAGCAGCCAAGGACAGGGGGCCTATGGCTACACCTTC
CASSQGQGAYGYTF
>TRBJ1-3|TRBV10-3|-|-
TGTGCCATCGGTGCTGGGACAACTCCTGGAAACACCACATATTTT
CAIGAGTTPGNTTYF
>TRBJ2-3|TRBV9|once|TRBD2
TGTGCCAGCAGCGCCTACTTGCGGGGGGGAGGAAGTGAGCAGTATTTT
CASSAYLRGGGSEQYF
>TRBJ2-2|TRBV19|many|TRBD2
TGTGCCAGTAGTATCAGCGGGGCGGACACCGGGGAGCTGTTTTTT
CASSISGADTGELFF
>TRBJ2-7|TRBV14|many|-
TGTGCCAGCAGCCAAGCCGGAATCCTCTCCTACGAGCAGTACTTC
CASSQAGILSYEQYF
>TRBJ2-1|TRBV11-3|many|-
TGTGCCAGCAGAGGGTCGGGTGGTCCAGGGGTAAATGGCGCGGCCAATGAGCAGTTCTTC
CASRGSGGPGVNGAANEQFF
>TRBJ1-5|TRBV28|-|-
TGTGCCAGCAGTTCGGGACCGGCAGCCCAGCATTTT
CASSSGPAAQHF
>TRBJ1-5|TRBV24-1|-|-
TGTGCCACCAGTGATGGAAGAGGGCGCAGCAATCAGCCCCAGCATTTT
CATSDGRGRSNQPQHF
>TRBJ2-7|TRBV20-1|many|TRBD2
TGCAGTGCTCGACTAGCGGGGGGGTCCCCCGAGCAGTACTTC
CSARLAGGSPEQYF
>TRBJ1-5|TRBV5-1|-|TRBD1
TGCGCCAGCAGCTCTACCGGGACAGGGGGCATTCAGCCCCAGCATTTT
CASSSTGTGGIQPQHF
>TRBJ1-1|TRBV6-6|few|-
TGTGCCAGCAGCGACCGGCAGAACACTGAAGCTTTCTTT
CASSDRQNTEAFF
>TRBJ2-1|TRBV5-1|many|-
TGCGCCAGCAGCTTGGCCGAGACTAGTGGGAATGAGCAGTTCTTC
CASSLAETSGNEQFF
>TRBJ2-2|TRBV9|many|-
TGTGCCAGCAGCGTAGCTCCGACATTGGGGTCCGGGGAGCTGTTTTTT
CASSVAPTLGSGELFF
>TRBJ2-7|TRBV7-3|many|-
TGTGCCAGCAGCCCGTCGCTAGCGAGAGCTTTAAACGAGCAGTACTTC
CASSPSLARALNEQYF
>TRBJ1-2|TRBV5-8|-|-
TGTGCCAGCAGCTGGACAATTAACTATGGCTACACCTTC
CASSWTINYGYTF
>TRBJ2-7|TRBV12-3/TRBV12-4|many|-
TGTGCCAGCAAGAATACACGATTGGAGGAGCAGTACTTC
CASKNTRLEEQYF
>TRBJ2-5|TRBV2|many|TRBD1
TGTGCCAGCAGTAGGGACAGGGGGCAGGGGGAGACCCAGTACTTC
CASSRDRGQGETQYF
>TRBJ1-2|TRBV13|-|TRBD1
TGTGCTAGTCCCCGGGACAGGGGGGACTATGGCTACACCTTC
CASPRDRGDYGYTF
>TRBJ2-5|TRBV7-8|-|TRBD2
TGTGCCAGCAGCCTGACTAGCGGGGGGGCAAAAGAGACCCAGTACTTC
CASSLTSGGAKETQYF
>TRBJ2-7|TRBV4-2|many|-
TGTGCCAGCAGCCAAGGACAGGACTCCTACGAGCAGTACTTC
CASSQGQDSYEQYF
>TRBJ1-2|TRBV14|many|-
TGTGCCAGCAGCCAAATAGGGGAATTCCGCGGCTACACCTTC
CASSQIGEFRGYTF
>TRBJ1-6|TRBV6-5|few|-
TGTGCCAGCAGAAATCAGGGAATCTCCTATAATTCACCCCTCCACTTT
CASRNQGISYNSPLHF
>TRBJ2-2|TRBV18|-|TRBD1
TGTGCCAGCTCCCGGGACAGTGGAAACACCGGGGAGCTGTTTTTT
CASSRDSGNTGELFF
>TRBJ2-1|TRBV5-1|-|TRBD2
TGCGCCAGCAGCTCACAACTAGCGGGAGGGTCCTACAATGAGCAGTTCTTC
CASSSQLAGGSYNEQFF
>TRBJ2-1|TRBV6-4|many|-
TGTGCCAGCAGTGACAAGGGGGGCGCCCCGGATGAGCAGTTCTTC
CASSDKGGAPDEQFF